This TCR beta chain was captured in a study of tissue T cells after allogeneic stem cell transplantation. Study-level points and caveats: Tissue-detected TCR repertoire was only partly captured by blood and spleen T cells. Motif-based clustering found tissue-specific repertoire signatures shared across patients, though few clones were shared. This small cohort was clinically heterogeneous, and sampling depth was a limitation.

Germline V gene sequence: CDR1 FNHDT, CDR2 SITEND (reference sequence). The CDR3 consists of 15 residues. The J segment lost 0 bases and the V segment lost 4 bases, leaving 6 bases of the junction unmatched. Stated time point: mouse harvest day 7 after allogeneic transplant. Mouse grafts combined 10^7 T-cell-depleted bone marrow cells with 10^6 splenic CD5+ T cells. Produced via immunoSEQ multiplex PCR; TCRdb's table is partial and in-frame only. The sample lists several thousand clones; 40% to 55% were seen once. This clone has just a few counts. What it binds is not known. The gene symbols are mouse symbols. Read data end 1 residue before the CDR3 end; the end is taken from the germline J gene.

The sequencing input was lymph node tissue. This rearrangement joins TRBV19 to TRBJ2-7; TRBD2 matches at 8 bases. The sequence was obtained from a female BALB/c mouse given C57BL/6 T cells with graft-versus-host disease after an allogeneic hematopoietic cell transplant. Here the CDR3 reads CASSPLGGHSYEQYF. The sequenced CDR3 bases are TGTGCCAGCAGTCCTCTGGGGGGCCACTCCTATGAACAGTAC.